This TCR beta chain emerged from a study of PD-1 blockade in classical Hodgkin lymphoma. Regarding time point: cycle 4 day 1 (C4D1), after more than 5 weeks of nivolumab. The patients all showed relapse after autologous stem cell transplantation, while their brentuximab vedotin exposure varied. Note on this clone: Its antigen is not identified.

General study points: Exclusion was the outcome for patients who began nivolumab under 1 year after ASCT. Researchers reported that CD4+ TCR diversity, though not CD8+, rose significantly by C4D1. Baseline TCR diversity was reportedly lower in newly diagnosed patients than healthy donors. The repertoire differences lack a defined cause, possibly disease activity or prior therapy.

Method: immunoSEQ multiplex PCR; TCRdb's copy keeps in-frame clones and lacks some. The sample has roughly 39,000 clones, just over 75% seen once; the top ten hold more than 8%. This clonotype was sampled from a human donor with classical Hodgkin lymphoma. The material sequenced was peripheral blood mononuclear cells (PBMCs), taken before the fourth cycle of nivolumab.

The CDR3 DNA is TGCGCCAGCAGCCAAGAAGCTGGGGGGTCCTACAATGAGCAGTTCTTC. Amino acids: CASSQEAGGSYNEQFF. The gene calls are TRBV4-3 and TRBJ2-1; possible D gene TRBD2, 6 bases. The ends were cut back, 0 bases at V and 1 base at J, with 10 bases in the middle. The CDR3 is 16 residues long. CDR1 LGHNA and CDR2 YSLEER come from the germline V gene.